Below are 25 T cell receptor beta chains sequenced from a single sample in a study of radiotherapy plus CTLA-4 blockade in lung cancer. Generated by immunoSEQ multiplex PCR, the TCRdb table keeps only in-frame clones and is missing some. The sample has about 87,000 clones; roughly 86% are singletons. Sequenced here: peripheral blood, sampled from a patient treated with radiotherapy plus ipilimumab. The receptors here all came from a human donor with non-small cell lung cancer that progressed on radiotherapy plus ipilimumab.

The chain couples TRBV9 to TRBJ2-2; 7 positions match TRBD1. CDR1 is SGDLS, CDR2 YYNGEE, per germline. CDR3 length: 16 amino acids. J lost 1 base, V lost 5 bases, and 8 bases had no gene match. The CDR3 coding sequence is TGTGCCAGCAGTGACCAGGGGGAGTGGAACACCGGGGAGCTGTTTTTT. As protein: CASSDQGEWNTGELFF.

This clone showed up just a few times. The rearrangement links TRBV4-3 to TRBJ1-3; D not certain. This CDR3 has 13 amino acids. V was trimmed by 8 bases and J by 1 base, leaving 9 bases between them. The germline gives CDR1 LGHNA, CDR2 YSLEER. Here the CDR3 DNA reads TGCGCCAGCTCCCCGGGGTCTGGAAACACCATATATTTT. Its protein product is CASSPGSGNTIYF.

The rearrangement uses TRBV6-5 and TRBJ1-1, with D unresolved. The ends were cut back, 2 bases at V and 9 bases at J, with 10 bases in the middle. The CDR3 contains 12 residues. Germline loops: CDR1 MNHEY, CDR2 SVGAGI. The CDR3 DNA reads as TGTGCCAGCAGTTACGGACCGGAGAAAGCTTTCTTT. It specifies CASSYGPEKAFF.

This clone came up once. The chain carries TRBV15 and TRBJ2-5; no clear D. CDR3 length equals 15 residues. Per germline, CDR1 LNHNV and CDR2 YYDKDF (reference sequence). Trimming took off 0 bases at V and 2 bases at J, with 10 bases between the two ends. CDR3 nucleotides: TGTGCCACCAGCAGAGATCGGAGTAGACAAGAGACCCAGTACTTC. This translates into CATSRDRSRQETQYF.

The V and J genes are TRBV6-6 and TRBJ1-4; no firm D call. The V and J ends lost 7 bases and 0 bases respectively, with 12 bases between them. CDR1 and CDR2 (germline): MNHNY, SVGAGI (reference sequence). The CDR3 is 15 residues long. The CDR3 bases are TGTGCCAGCACCAAAGAAATTTCAACTAATGAAAAACTGTTTTTT. Amino acid sequence: CASTKEISTNEKLFF.

J is TRBJ1-5 and V is TRBV4-1; D unclear. The germline gives CDR1 MGHRA, CDR2 YSYEKL. This CDR3 comprises 13 residues. Trimming pared 0 bases from V and 7 bases from J, leaving 7 bases between. The CDR3 DNA reads TGCGCCAGCAGCCAAGAAGTCTTCCAGCCCCAGCATTTT. It is translated as CASSQEVFQPQHF.

Notes on this clone: The sample holds other DNA sequences that translate to the same CDR3. The chain has TRBV29-1 and TRBJ1-1; maybe TRBD1 (6 bases). The CDR3 is made up of 12 amino acids. The germline gives CDR1 SQVTM, CDR2 ANQGSEA. Trimming left V 6 bases short and J 2 bases short, with 10 bases between. The DNA for the CDR3 is TGCAGCGTCCTACAGGGAAACACTGAAGCTTTCTTT. This codes for CSVLQGNTEAFF.

A note on this clone: The same CDR3 is also encoded by other DNA sequences in this sample. DNA of the CDR3: TGTGCCAGCAGCCCGATACTAGCGGAGTCAAACACCGGGGAGCTGTTTTTT. Residues: CASSPILAESNTGELFF. This chain links TRBV5-4 with TRBJ2-2, with TRBD2 identical over 8 bases. Germline CDR1 reads SGHNT; CDR2 reads YYREEE (reference sequence). Trimming took 4 bases from V and 2 from J; bases not matched to a gene: 10. There are 17 residues in the CDR3. The full variable domain, completed using reference TRBV5-4 and TRBJ2-2, is ETGVTQSPTHLIKTRGQQVTLRCSSQSGHNTVSWYQQALGQGPQFIFQYYREEENGRGNFPPRFSGLQFPNYSSELNVNALELDDSALYLCASSPILAESNTGELFFGEGSRLTVL.

The CDR3 region has the DNA TGTGCCAGCACCCGAGGGGGGCAATACACTGAAGCTTTCTTT. Its translation is CASTRGGQYTEAFF. The V gene is TRBV6-6, the J gene TRBJ1-1; D might be TRBD1 (6 bases). Germline V gene data show CDR1 as MNHNY and CDR2 as SVGAGI (reference sequence). V was trimmed by 7 bases and J by 3 bases, leaving 15 bases between them. This CDR3 contains 14 residues.

The count of this clone is one. The chain links TRBV5-1 to TRBJ2-7, with TRBD2 as a possible D gene (6 bases). This CDR3 spans 15 amino acids. In germline, CDR1 is SGHRS, CDR2 YFSETQ. V dropped 0 bases and J dropped 1 base, with 11 bases sitting between them. DNA of the CDR3: TGCGCCAGCAGCTTGGTAGGAGGGACTTCCTACGAGCAGTACTTC. Encoded protein: CASSLVGGTSYEQYF. The full variable domain, completed using reference TRBV5-1 and TRBJ2-7, is KAGVTQTPRYLIKTRGQQVTLSCSPISGHRSVSWYQQTPGQGLQFLFEYFSETQRNKGNFPGRFSGRQFSNSRSEMNVSTLELGDSALYLCASSLVGGTSYEQYFGPGTRLTVT.

The J gene is TRBJ2-3, the V gene TRBV5-1, with D uncertain. The CDR3 covers 15 residues. Per the germline V gene, CDR1 is SGHRS and CDR2 is YFSETQ. Trimming pared 1 base from V and 2 bases from J, leaving 11 bases between. The CDR3 reads CASSLQVFSTDTQYF. The CDR3 bases are TGCGCCAGCAGCTTGCAAGTATTTTCCACAGATACGCAGTATTTT. Full variable domain (missing parts from reference TRBV5-1 and TRBJ2-3): KAGVTQTPRYLIKTRGQQVTLSCSPISGHRSVSWYQQTPGQGLQFLFEYFSETQRNKGNFPGRFSGRQFSNSRSEMNVSTLELGDSALYLCASSLQVFSTDTQYFGPGTRLTVL.

The chain combines TRBV4-3 with TRBJ1-1, with no clear D. The germline gives CDR1 LGHNA, CDR2 YSLEER. The CDR3 is 15 residues long. V was pared by 3 bases and J by 1 base, with 12 bases between. The CDR3: CASSQGVLTNTEAFF. The CDR3 nucleotides are TGCGCCAGCAGCCAGGGTGTACTTACGAACACTGAAGCTTTCTTT.

The CDR3 DNA follows: TGTGCCAGCAGCCCTCGGTCGGCCACAGATACGCAGTATTTT. Its translation: CASSPRSATDTQYF. The rearrangement links TRBV9 to TRBJ2-3; D is unresolved. CDR3 length equals 14 residues. In germline, CDR1 is SGDLS, CDR2 YYNGEE. Trimming took 4 bases from V and 2 from J, leaving 11 bases between them.

The chain carries TRBV10-2 and TRBJ1-1; 8 bases are a match to TRBD1. After removal of 6 bases from V and 1 base from J, the junction contained 1 base not matched to a gene. The germline gives CDR1 WSHSY, CDR2 SAAADI. The CDR3 is made up of 13 amino acids. CDR3: CASSRGPNTEAFF. CDR3 DNA: TGCGCCAGCAGCAGGGGGCCGAACACTGAAGCTTTCTTT.

The chain uses TRBV19 and TRBJ1-6; 8 bases are a match to TRBD1. CDR1 is LNHDA and CDR2 is SQIVND in the germline V gene (reference sequence). CDR3 length: 15 residues. V was clipped by 6 bases and J by 7 bases; unmatched bases: 8. The CDR3 region has the DNA TGTGCCAGTAGAGAAGGACAGGGACGGAATTCACCCCTCCACTTT. The encoded protein is CASREGQGRNSPLHF.

The chain uses TRBV6-1 and TRBJ2-7, with 14 bases aligning to TRBD2. The CDR3 loop spans 18 amino acids. V dropped 4 bases and J dropped 3; count of bases not matched to a gene: 11. Germline CDR1 reads MNHNS; CDR2 reads SASEGT. The CDR3 region has the DNA TGTGCCAGCAGTGCCATGACTAGCGGGAGGGCAACCGTCTACGAGCAGTACTTC. Amino acid sequence: CASSAMTSGRATVYEQYF.

This rearrangement joins TRBV5-4 to TRBJ2-3, with TRBD1 matching 7 bases. After removal of 7 bases from V and 1 base from J, the junction contained 3 bases not matched to a gene. Looked up from germline, CDR1 is SGHNT and CDR2 is YYREEE (reference sequence). This CDR3 contains 13 residues. The CDR3 nucleotides read TGTGCCAGCGCCGGACAGGGCACAGATACGCAGTATTTT. As protein: CASAGQGTDTQYF.

As DNA, the CDR3 is TGTGCCAGCAGCTTGCCCGGGAGGAACGACGAGCAGTACTTC. This translates into CASSLPGRNDEQYF. The rearrangement uses TRBV5-4 and TRBJ2-7, with 7 bases lining up with TRBD2. CDR3 length: 14 residues. CDR1 and CDR2 from the germline V gene are SGHNT and YYREEE (reference sequence). Losses at the gene ends were 1 base for V and 5 bases for J; bases not matched to a gene: 6.

The chain employs TRBV13 and TRBJ1-1, with TRBD1 as a possible D gene (5 bases). Germline CDR1 is PRHDT and CDR2 is FYEKMQ (reference sequence). CDR3 length equals 12 residues. The V end lost 1 base, the J end lost 11 bases, and 11 bases lay between the germline ends. The CDR3 DNA is TGTGCCAGCAGCTTAGCGGTGGGGGGGGCTTTCTTT. As protein: CASSLAVGGAFF.

The rearrangement links TRBV20-1 to TRBJ2-7; no clear D. The CDR3 consists of 11 residues. Germline V gene data show CDR1 as DFQATT and CDR2 as SNEGSKA (reference sequence). CDR3 sequence: CGVSRWGEQYF. The CDR3 DNA follows: TGCGGAGTTTCCCGATGGGGCGAGCAGTACTTC.

The chain carries TRBV30 and TRBJ1-2, with D hard to call. Trimming removed 0 bases from V and 4 bases from J, with 6 bases in between. This CDR3 spans 12 amino acids. CDR1 and CDR2 (germline): GTSNPN, SVGIG (reference sequence). Here the CDR3 DNA reads TGTGCCTGGAGTGTTTCCATCTATGGCTACACCTTC. Its translation is CAWSVSIYGYTF.

This chain's CDR3 is CASSLAGSYEQYF. In DNA, the CDR3 is TGTGCCAGCAGCTTAGCAGGCTCCTACGAGCAGTACTTC. The V call is TRBV7-9, the J call TRBJ2-5, with D uncertain. The closer fit of TRBJ2-7 to the DNA end suggests the J call may be wrong. The germline V gene encodes CDR1 SEHNR and CDR2 FQNEAQ (reference sequence). This CDR3 is 13 amino acids long.

The rearrangement uses TRBV9 and TRBJ2-7; D gene unclear. Germline CDR1 is SGDLS and CDR2 is YYNGEE. V dropped 4 bases and J dropped 2 bases, with 19 bases sitting between them. The CDR3 length is 16 residues. CDR3 nucleotides: TGTGCCAGCAGCCCCCCCTTCGAGGCTGTTGCCTACGAGCAGTACTTC. This codes for CASSPPFEAVAYEQYF.

V gene TRBV5-5 combines with J gene TRBJ1-6; a possible D gene is TRBD1 (5 bases). Germline CDR1 and CDR2: SGHKS and YYEKEE (reference sequence). The CDR3 spans 14 residues. The ends were cut back, 0 bases at V and 7 bases at J, with 8 bases in the middle. CDR3 protein: CASSLGAGNSPLHF. In nucleotides, the CDR3 is TGTGCCAGCAGCTTGGGGGCAGGGAATTCACCCCTCCACTTT.

In its sample, this clone was seen a few times. The chain carries TRBV7-9 and TRBJ2-3, with 10 bases matching TRBD2. The CDR3 spans 15 residues. V lost 2 bases to trimming and J lost 1 base; unmatched junction nucleotides: 0. The germline V gene encodes CDR1 SEHNR and CDR2 FQNEAQ (reference sequence). Here the CDR3 DNA reads TGTGCCAGCAGCTTACTAGCGGGGGGCACAGATACGCAGTATTTT. This translates into CASSLLAGGTDTQYF.